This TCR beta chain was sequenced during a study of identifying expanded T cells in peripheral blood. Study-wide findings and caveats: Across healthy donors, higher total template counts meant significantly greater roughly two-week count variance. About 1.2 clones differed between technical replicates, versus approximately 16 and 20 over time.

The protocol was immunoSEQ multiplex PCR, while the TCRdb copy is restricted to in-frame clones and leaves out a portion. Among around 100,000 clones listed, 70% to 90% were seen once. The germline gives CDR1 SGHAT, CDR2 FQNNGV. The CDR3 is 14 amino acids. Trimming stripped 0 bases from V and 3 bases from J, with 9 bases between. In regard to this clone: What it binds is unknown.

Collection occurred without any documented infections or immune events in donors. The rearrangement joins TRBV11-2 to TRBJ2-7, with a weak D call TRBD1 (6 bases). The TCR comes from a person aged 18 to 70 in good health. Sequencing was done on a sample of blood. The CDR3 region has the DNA TGTGCCAGCAGCTTAGAACAGGGAATCTACGAGCAGTACTTC. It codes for CASSLEQGIYEQYF. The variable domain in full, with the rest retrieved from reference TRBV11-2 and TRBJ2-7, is EAGVAQSPRYKIIEKRQSVAFWCNPISGHATLYWYQQILGQGPKLLIQFQNNGVVDDSQLPKDRFSAERLKGVDSTLKIQPAKLEDSAVYLCASSLEQGIYEQYFGPGTRLTVT.